Listed below are T cell receptor beta chains from one sample, sequenced in a study of shared clonotypes between healthy human individuals. The assay was immunoSEQ multiplex PCR, and TCRdb's table has in-frame clones only and misses some. The sample shows some 1.4 million clones, roughly 97% of them seen only once. The sample comprised naive CD4+ T cells sorted from blood. The receptors shown here come from a man between 25 and 39 years old in good health. CDR3s include the opening cysteine and the closing phenylalanine or tryptophan. The D gene is left open where the match is weak.

D,J,V,DNA,CDR3
.,TRBJ1-1,TRBV28,TGTGCCAGCAGTTCTTACTCCATCGGGGAGACGAAGGCTTTCTTT,CASSSYSIGETKAFF
TRBD2,TRBJ2-7,TRBV27,TGTGCCAGCAGTCTCCTAAGCGGGACTAGCGGGATCAAGCAGTACTTC,CASSLLSGTSGIKQYF
TRBD2,TRBJ2-3,TRBV5-4,TGTGCCACCTCGGCTAGCGGACTGACAGATACGCAGTATTTT,CATSASGLTDTQYF
TRBD1,TRBJ2-1,TRBV6-6,TGTGCCAGCAGCTTAGGGGTTGTGGGACAGAGCTATGAGCAGTTCTTC,CASSLGVVGQSYEQFF
.,TRBJ1-1,TRBV7-8,TGTGCCAGCAGCTCCCCCCGCGGTTCCGGTGAAGCTTTCTTT,CASSSPRGSGEAFF
.,TRBJ2-7,TRBV7-3,TGTGCCAGCAGCGTAAATGCGAACTCCTACGAGCAGTACTTC,CASSVNANSYEQYF
.,TRBJ2-7,TRBV28,TGTGCCAGCAGTTTGGTCGCTAGTTCCTACGAGCAGTACTTC,CASSLVASSYEQYF
TRBD2,TRBJ2-7,TRBV6-5,TGTGCCAGCAGTTACTTTGGGGGGAGGGGCGAGCAGTACTTC,CASSYFGGRGEQYF
.,TRBJ1-3,TRBV7-2,TGTGCCAGCAGCTTAGCGCGGGTCCCCTCTGGAAACACCATATATTTT,CASSLARVPSGNTIYF
.,TRBJ1-4,TRBV9,TGTGCCAGCAGCGTAGGCAGGGCGACAACTAATGAAAAACTGTTTTTT,CASSVGRATTNEKLFF
.,TRBJ1-1,TRBV30,TGTGCCTGGAGTGTACGAGAGCCAAACCAAGCTTTCTTT,CAWSVREPNQAFF
TRBD2,TRBJ2-1,TRBV7-2,TGTGCCAGCAGCCTGGGACTAGCCTACAATGAGCAGTTCTTC,CASSLGLAYNEQFF
.,TRBJ1-1,TRBV11-2,TGTGCCAGCAGCTTAAGCTTTTACACTGAAGCTTTCTTT,CASSLSFYTEAFF
TRBD2,TRBJ2-7,TRBV4-1,TGCGCCAGCAGCCAAGATTTCGCGGGGGTCCTCTCCTACGAGCAGTACTTC,CASSQDFAGVLSYEQYF
.,TRBJ2-1,TRBV9,TGTGCCAGCAGCGTAGGGGGGGTTTGGAATGAGCAGTTCTTC,CASSVGGVWNEQFF